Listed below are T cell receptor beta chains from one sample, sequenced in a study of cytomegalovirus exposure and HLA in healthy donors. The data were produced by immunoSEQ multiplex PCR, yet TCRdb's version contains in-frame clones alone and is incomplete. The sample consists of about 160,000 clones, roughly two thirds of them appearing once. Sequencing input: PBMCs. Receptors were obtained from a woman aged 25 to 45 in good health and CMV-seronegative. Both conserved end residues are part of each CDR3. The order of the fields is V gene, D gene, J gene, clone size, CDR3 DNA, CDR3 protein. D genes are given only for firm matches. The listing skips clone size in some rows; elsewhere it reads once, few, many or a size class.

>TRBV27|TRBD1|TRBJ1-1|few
TGTGCCAGCAGTTATAACAGGGGGTTTGGTGAAGCTTTCTTT
CASSYNRGFGEAFF
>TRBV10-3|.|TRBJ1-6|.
TGTGCCAGCAGGGGAGGTGGCGAGAATTCACCCCTCCACTTT
CASRGGGENSPLHF
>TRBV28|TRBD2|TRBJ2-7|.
TGTGCCAGCAGTTTAAGCGGGGAGGAATACGAGCAGTACTTC
CASSLSGEEYEQYF
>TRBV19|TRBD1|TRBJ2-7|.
TGTGCCAGTAGTATAGATCCTGGACAGGGCGAGCAGTACTTC
CASSIDPGQGEQYF
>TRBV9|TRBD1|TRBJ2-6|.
TGTGCCAGCAGCTCGACAGGGGCGCTCTCTGGGGCCAACGTCCTGACTTTC
CASSSTGALSGANVLTF
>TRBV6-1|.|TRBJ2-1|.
TGTGCCAGCAGCCCGGGGGGCGTGTACAATGAGCAGTTCTTC
CASSPGGVYNEQFF
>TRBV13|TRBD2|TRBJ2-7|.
TGTGCCGGCGTACCAACTTGCGGGAGGCAGCCCTACGAGCAGTACTTC
CAGVPTCGRQPYEQYF
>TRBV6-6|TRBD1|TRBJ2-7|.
TGTGCCACGGGTGGGACAGGGGGCTCCTACGAGCAGTACTTC
CATGGTGGSYEQYF
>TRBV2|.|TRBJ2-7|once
TGTGCCAGCAGGGACCCGGCGGGCCCCTACGAGCAGTACTTC
CASRDPAGPYEQYF
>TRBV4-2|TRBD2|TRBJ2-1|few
TGTGCCAGCAGCCCCATACTAGCGGGAGAGAACAATGAGCAGTTCTTC
CASSPILAGENNEQFF
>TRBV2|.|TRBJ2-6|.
TGTGCCAGCACCCGCCAGGGAATCTCTGGGGCCAACGTCCTGACTTTC
CASTRQGISGANVLTF
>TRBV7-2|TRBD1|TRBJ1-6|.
TGTGCCAGCAGCGAGGAGGACAGGGTGTATAATTCACCCCTCCACTTT
CASSEEDRVYNSPLHF
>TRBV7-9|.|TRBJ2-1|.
TGTGCCAGCAGCTTCGTGACGGGAGCTGAGCAGTTCTTC
CASSFVTGAEQFF
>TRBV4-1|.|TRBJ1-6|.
TGCGCCAGCAGCCACCAGAATTCACCCCTCCACTTT
CASSHQNSPLHF
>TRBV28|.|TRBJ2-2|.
TGTGCCAGCAGTTTTTCCTGGGGCGGCACCGGGGAGCTGTTTTTT
CASSFSWGGTGELFF
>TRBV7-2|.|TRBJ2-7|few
TGTGCCAGCAGCCCCAGGCCCGGAACGACAGGATCTTACTACGAGCAGTACTTC
CASSPRPGTTGSYYEQYF
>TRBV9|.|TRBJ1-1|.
TGTGCCAGCAGCGTAGGGGGAGGTGTCCGAAATGAAGCTTTCTTT
CASSVGGGVRNEAFF
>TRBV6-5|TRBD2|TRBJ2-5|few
TGTGCCAGCAGTTACTCTGGCGGGGGCCAAGAGACCCAGTACTTC
CASSYSGGGQETQYF
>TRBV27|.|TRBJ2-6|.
TGTGCCAGCAGTTTAGGAGGGACGGGATCTGGGGCCAACGTCCTGACTTTC
CASSLGGTGSGANVLTF
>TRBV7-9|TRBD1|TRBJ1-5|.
TGTGCCAGCAGCTTATGGGGCCAGGGGGAAAGTCTCCAGCATTTT
CASSLWGQGESLQHF
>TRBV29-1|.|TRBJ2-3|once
TGCAGCGTTGAAGATCGTATGAGGTCTAGCACAGATACGCAGTATTTT
CSVEDRMRSSTDTQYF
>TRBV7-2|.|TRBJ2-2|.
TGTGCCAGCGTTTTGCTGGGGGGGAACACCGGGGAGCTGTTTTTT
CASVLLGGNTGELFF
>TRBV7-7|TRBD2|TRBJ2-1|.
TGTGCTAGCAGTCGACTAGCGGGTAAGAATGAGCAGTTCTTC
CASSRLAGKNEQFF
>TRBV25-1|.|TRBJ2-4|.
TGTGCCAGCAGTGAAAGGGTTGGGGGCCAAAACATTCAGTACTTC
CASSERVGGQNIQYF
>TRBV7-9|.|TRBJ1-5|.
TGTGCCAGCAGCTTAGCCCTAGGTCAGCCCCAGCATTTT
CASSLALGQPQHF
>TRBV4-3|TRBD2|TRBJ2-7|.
TGCGCCAGCAGCCAAGATGGGCGGGGGGCTTCCTACGAGCAGTACTTC
CASSQDGRGASYEQYF
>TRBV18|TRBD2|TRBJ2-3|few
TGTGCCAGCTCACCGACTAGCGGGGTTGAGAATACGCAGTATTTT
CASSPTSGVENTQYF
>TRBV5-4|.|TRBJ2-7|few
TGTGCCAGCAGCTTTATTGACGACATGGAGCAGTACTTC
CASSFIDDMEQYF
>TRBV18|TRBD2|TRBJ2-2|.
TGTGCCAGCTCACCGATAGCGGGAATGAACACCGGGGAGCTGTTTTTT
CASSPIAGMNTGELFF
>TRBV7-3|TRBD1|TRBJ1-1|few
TGTGCCAGCAGCGCTCCGGACAGGCATACTGAAGCTTTCTTT
CASSAPDRHTEAFF
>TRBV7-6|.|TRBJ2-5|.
TGTGCCAGCAGCTCCCCCAGTTTGGAGACCCAGTACTTC
CASSSPSLETQYF
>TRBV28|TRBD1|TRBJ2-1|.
TGTGCCATCCGGGGACAGGGGGCGGTCAATGAGCAGTTCTTC
CAIRGQGAVNEQFF
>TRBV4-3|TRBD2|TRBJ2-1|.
TGCGCCAGCAGCCAAGATTCGACTAGCGGGTCTTACAATGAGCAGTTCTTC
CASSQDSTSGSYNEQFF
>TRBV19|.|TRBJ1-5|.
TGTGCCAGTAGGCTTGCTTGGCAGGGAAATGGACAGCCCCAGCATTTT
CASRLAWQGNGQPQHF
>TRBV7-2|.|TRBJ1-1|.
TGTGCCAGCAGCTCGTTGACAATTAACACTGAAGCTTTCTTT
CASSSLTINTEAFF
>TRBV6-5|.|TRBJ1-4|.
TGTGCCAGCACCTCTCACGCGAATGAAAAACTGTTTTTT
CASTSHANEKLFF
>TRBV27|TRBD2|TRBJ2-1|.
TGTGCCAGCAGTTTATACGGGGGGTACTACAATGAGCAGTTCTTC
CASSLYGGYYNEQFF
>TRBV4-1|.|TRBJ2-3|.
TGCGCCAGCAGCCAAGTGAGCAGCACAGATACGCAGTATTTT
CASSQVSSTDTQYF
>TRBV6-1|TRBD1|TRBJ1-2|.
TGTGCCAGCAGTGAAGACAGGGGCTCTGAAGGCTACACCTTC
CASSEDRGSEGYTF
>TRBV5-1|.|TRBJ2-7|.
TGCGCCAGCAGCTTTTCCACCGGGACTCTCACCTACGAGCAGTACTTC
CASSFSTGTLTYEQYF
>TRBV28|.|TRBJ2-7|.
TGTGCCAGCAATCCCGGGCCAGGGCTAGAGCAGTACTTC
CASNPGPGLEQYF
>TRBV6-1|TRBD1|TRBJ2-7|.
TGTGCCAGCAGCCTGAGGGACAGCTCCTACGAGCAGTACTTC
CASSLRDSSYEQYF
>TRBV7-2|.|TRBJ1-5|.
TGTGCCAGCAGCGTAGTCAGGGATCGCAATCAGCCCCAGCATTTT
CASSVVRDRNQPQHF
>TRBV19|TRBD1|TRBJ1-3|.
TGTGCCAGCCGGCGGACAGGGGGCGTCGGAAACACCATATATTTT
CASRRTGGVGNTIYF
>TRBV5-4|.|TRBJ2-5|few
TGTGCCAGCAGCTTGGGCAGGGTCCAAGAGACCCAGTACTTC
CASSLGRVQETQYF
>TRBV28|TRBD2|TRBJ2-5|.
TGTGCCAGCAGTCTCCTCCTAGGCGGGGGAAGAGAGACCCAGTACTTC
CASSLLLGGGRETQYF
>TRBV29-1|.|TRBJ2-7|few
TGCAGCGTTGTTGTTCTTCTAACCAGGGGCTACGAGCAGTACTTC
CSVVVLLTRGYEQYF
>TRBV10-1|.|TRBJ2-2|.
TGCGCCAGCCCGGGTCCACGAGGGACCGGGGAGCTGTTTTTT
CASPGPRGTGELFF
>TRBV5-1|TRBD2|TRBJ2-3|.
TGCGCCAGCAGCCCCACAGCGGGAGGGCCGTTGACAGATACGCAGTATTTT
CASSPTAGGPLTDTQYF
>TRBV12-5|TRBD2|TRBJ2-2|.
TGTGCTAGTGGTTTAGTTACTAGCGGGAGGCCCGGGGAGCTGTTTTTT
CASGLVTSGRPGELFF
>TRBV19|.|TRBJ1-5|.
TGTGCCAGTAACCGGCAGGGTGTCAATCAGCCCCAGCATTTT
CASNRQGVNQPQHF
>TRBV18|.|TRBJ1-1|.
TGTGCCAGCTCACCACGGAGGGTAAACACTGAAGCTTTCTTT
CASSPRRVNTEAFF
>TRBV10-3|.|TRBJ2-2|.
TGTGCCATCAGGGAGATACAGAACACCGGGGAGCTGTTTTTT
CAIREIQNTGELFF
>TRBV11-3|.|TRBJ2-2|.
TGTGCCAGCAGCACCCAGGAATCCGGGGAGCTGTTTTTT
CASSTQESGELFF
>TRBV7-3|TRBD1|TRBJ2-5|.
TGTGCCAGCAGCCCGGACAGGGAACAAGAGACCCAGTACTTC
CASSPDREQETQYF
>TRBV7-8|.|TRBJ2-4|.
TGTGCCAGCAGCTCTGTGAACAGGGTGAAGGCCAAAAACATTCAGTACTTC
CASSSVNRVKAKNIQYF
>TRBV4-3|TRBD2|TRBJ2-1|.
TGCGCCAGCAGCCAAGTAAGAAGCGGGGGGGTTCAGAGTGAGCAGTTCTTC
CASSQVRSGGVQSEQFF
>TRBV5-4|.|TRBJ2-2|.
TGTGCCAGCAGCGAAAGAAGAACGGGAACCGGGGAGCTGTTTTTT
CASSERRTGTGELFF
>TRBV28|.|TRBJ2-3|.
TGTGCCAGCAGTTTGGGGCAGGGGACAGATACGCAGTATTTT
CASSLGQGTDTQYF